Presented here are 11 T cell receptor beta chains from one specimen sequenced in a study of blood T cell repertoires in COVID-19. Using immunoSEQ multiplex PCR, the repertoire was profiled, and TCRdb retains in-frame clones only, with some absent. The repertoire includes some 150,000 clones, around four fifths of them detected once, and 6.2% sits in the top ten. The sample comprised PBMCs or T cells enriched from blood (not recorded which). These receptors all come from a woman between 40 and 55 years old who had recovered from COVID-19.

The gene calls are TRBV15 and TRBJ1-3; perhaps TRBD1 as D (6 bases). This CDR3 is 17 amino acids long. CDR1 and CDR2 (germline): LNHNV, YYDKDF (reference sequence). V lost 4 bases and J lost 4, with 20 bases in between. This CDR3 is CATSTGGPLLGGNTIYF. The CDR3 bases are TGTGCCACCAGCACCGGGGGGCCACTCCTAGGCGGAAACACCATATATTTT.

Only one count was recorded for this clone. The J gene is TRBJ2-1, the V gene TRBV7-8; TRBD2 matches 7 bases. Germline trimming cut 5 bases from V and 8 bases from J; bases unmatched to any gene: 9. This CDR3 comprises 14 residues. CDR1 SGHVS and CDR2 FQNEAQ come from the germline V gene. As DNA, the CDR3 is TGTGCCAGCAGCCGCGGGAGTCTCCCCCATGAGCAGTTCTTC. Translating it yields CASSRGSLPHEQFF. The full variable domain, its missing parts supplied by reference TRBV7-8 and TRBJ2-1, is GAGVSQSPRYKVAKRGQDVALRCDPISGHVSLFWYQQALGQGPEFLTYFQNEAQLDKSGLPSDRFFAERPEGSVSTLKIQRTQQEDSAVYLCASSRGSLPHEQFFGPGTRLTVL.

The chain carries TRBV5-4 and TRBJ1-2, with a tentative D call TRBD1 (5 bases). Trimming left V 2 bases short and J 4 bases short, with 12 bases between. CDR3 length: 14 residues. Germline assignment: CDR1 SGHNT and CDR2 YYREEE (reference sequence). The CDR3 reads CASSFPAGPYGYTF. Here the CDR3 DNA reads TGTGCCAGCAGCTTCCCGGCAGGGCCCTATGGCTACACCTTC.

The gene calls are TRBV5-1 and TRBJ2-3; D perhaps matches TRBD1 (5 bases). The germline CDR1 and CDR2 sequences are SGHRS and YFSETQ. CDR3 size: 12 residues. V dropped 0 bases and J dropped 12 bases, with 11 bases sitting between them. The chain's CDR3 is CASSLGQGLQYF. Here the CDR3 DNA reads TGCGCCAGCAGCTTGGGGCAGGGCCTTCAGTATTTT. The variable domain in full, with the rest retrieved from reference TRBV5-1 and TRBJ2-3, is KAGVTQTPRYLIKTRGQQVTLSCSPISGHRSVSWYQQTPGQGLQFLFEYFSETQRNKGNFPGRFSGRQFSNSRSEMNVSTLELGDSALYLCASSLGQGLQYFGPGTRLTVL.

V is TRBV10-2 and J is TRBJ2-1; 7 bases are a match to TRBD2. The CDR3 is 16 amino acids. CDR1 is WSHSY and CDR2 is SAAADI in the germline V gene. The V segment lost 8 bases and the J segment 2 bases; nucleotides outside the gene matches: 12. CDR3 in amino acids: CASVPRAGVTYNEQFF. DNA of the CDR3: TGCGCCAGCGTCCCCCGGGCGGGGGTTACCTACAATGAGCAGTTCTTC.

The chain employs TRBV27 and TRBJ1-1; possibly TRBD1 for D (6 bases). CDR1 is MNHEY and CDR2 is SMNVEV in the germline V gene (reference sequence). The CDR3 consists of 14 residues. V was cut by 2 bases and J by 1 base, with 8 bases left in between. The CDR3 nucleotides read TGTGCCAGCAGTTTAAGGGGGTGGAACACTGAAGCTTTCTTT. Protein: CASSLRGWNTEAFF.

This clone was seen just once. CDR3 nucleotides: TGTGCCTGGAGTAAAGGGAGCGAAAAACTGTTTTTT. As protein: CAWSKGSEKLFF. The chain uses TRBV30 and TRBJ1-4; D gene unclear. The CDR3 runs 12 residues. V lost 2 bases and J 8 bases, leaving 9 bases between the germline ends. Germline V gene sequence: CDR1 GTSNPN, CDR2 SVGIG (reference sequence).

The chain couples TRBV30 to TRBJ1-1, with D uncertain. The CDR3 sequence is 15 residues long. The germline CDR1 and CDR2 sequences are GTSNPN and SVGIG (reference sequence). V was cut by 3 bases and J by 4 bases, with 18 bases left in between. In DNA, the CDR3 is TGTGCCTGGAGACCCAAACCCCTGGGAGGCACTGAAGCTTTCTTT. It encodes CAWRPKPLGGTEAFF. Complete variable domain (other parts from reference TRBV30 and TRBJ1-1): SQTIHQWPATLVQPVGSPLSLECTVEGTSNPNLYWYRQAAGRGLQLLFYSVGIGQISSEVPQNLSASRPQDRQFILSSKKLLLSDSGFYLCAWRPKPLGGTEAFFGQGTRLTVV.

This clone was observed a single time. V usage is TRBV9 and J usage is TRBJ1-1, with a tentative D call TRBD1 (5 bases). Germline loops: CDR1 SGDLS, CDR2 YYNGEE. The V end lost 1 base, the J end lost 4 bases, and 8 bases lay between the germline ends. CDR3 length equals 13 residues. The CDR3 nucleotides read TGTGCCAGCAGCGTACAGGGTGGCACTGAAGCTTTCTTT. The encoded protein is CASSVQGGTEAFF.

The chain recombines TRBV18 with TRBJ2-4; 7 bases map to TRBD2. The CDR3 consists of 13 residues. V dropped 3 bases and J dropped 6; count of bases not matched to a gene: 2. Looked up from germline, CDR1 is KGHSH and CDR2 is LQKENI. The CDR3: CASSPGLPNIQYF. The CDR3, as DNA: TGTGCCAGCTCACCGGGACTACCAAACATTCAGTACTTC.

The chain couples TRBV27 to TRBJ1-2, with 9 bases lining up with TRBD1. This CDR3 region has 16 residues. The V gene's germline CDR1 is MNHEY and CDR2 SMNVEV (reference sequence). The ends lost 5 bases at V and 4 bases at J; junction bases unmatched: 11. The CDR3 sequence: CASSRTGTGFSYGYTF. CDR3 coding DNA: TGTGCCAGCAGTAGGACCGGGACAGGGTTTAGCTATGGCTACACCTTC.